A selection of T cell receptor beta chains follows, all from one sample in a study of T cell repertoires in cytomegalovirus infection. What these receptors recognize is not known. TCRdb re-called the reads with MiXCR, one entry per CDR3 protein. Altogether tens of thousands of distinct CDR3 sequences are present, around 20% being singletons, with the ten largest covering about 63%. The sequenced sample was CD8+ T cells from cultured PBMCs, obtained from culture after CMV antigen stimulation. The receptors were sampled from a human donor in good health (CMV status not recorded). Some clones in this sample may be carry-over from other donors' samples. CDR3s include the opening cysteine and the closing phenylalanine or tryptophan. Fields, in order: clone size, V gene, D gene, J gene, CDR3 protein, CDR3 DNA. The D gene is left open where the match is weak. Clone sizes are given selectively: once, few, many, or a class where the clone is expanded.

few,TRBV4-1,-,TRBJ2-7,CASSQDMYGGEQYF,TGCGCCAGCAGCCAAGATATGTACGGCGGCGAGCAGTACTTC
-,TRBV7-9,-,TRBJ1-5,CASSFGLTGSQPQHF,TGTGCCAGCAGCTTTGGGCTGACAGGTTCCCAGCCCCAGCATTTT
many,TRBV7-2,-,TRBJ1-2,CASSLAGPAPSYGYTF,TGTGCCAGCAGCTTAGCAGGACCTGCACCCAGCTATGGCTACACCTTC
-,TRBV5-6,-,TRBJ2-3,CASSYLGEADTQYF,TGTGCCAGCAGCTACTTGGGGGAGGCAGATACGCAGTATTTT
few,TRBV7-9,-,TRBJ2-7,CASSPFDEQYF,TGTGCCAGCAGTCCCTTCGACGAGCAGTACTTC
few,TRBV12-3/TRBV12-4,-,TRBJ2-5,CASSLGGAETQYF,TGTGCCAGCAGTTTAGGGGGGGCAGAGACCCAGTACTTC
few,TRBV12-3/TRBV12-4,-,TRBJ2-4,CASSPVAAKNIQYF,TGTGCCAGCAGTCCTGTTGCGGCCAAAAACATTCAGTACTTC
-,TRBV7-4,TRBD1,TRBJ2-7,CASSPRTGDLIFPYEQYF,TGTGCCAGCAGCCCCCGGACAGGGGACCTCATCTTCCCCTACGAGCAGTACTTC
-,TRBV6-6,TRBD2,TRBJ2-3,CASSYWSGGTDTQYF,TGTGCCAGCAGTTACTGGAGCGGGGGCACAGATACGCAGTATTTT
-,TRBV4-1,-,TRBJ2-1,CASSQHNEQFF,TGCGCCAGCAGCCAACACAATGAGCAGTTCTTC
few,TRBV4-1,-,TRBJ1-3,CASSLYEEQPGNTIYF,TGCGCCAGCAGCCTCTACGAGGAACAGCCTGGAAACACCATATATTTT
few,TRBV7-8,-,TRBJ1-2,CASSLDRAYGYTF,TGTGCCAGCAGCTTAGACAGGGCCTATGGCTACACCTTC
-,TRBV2,-,TRBJ1-1,CASRDHRQAEAFF,TGTGCCAGCAGGGACCACAGGCAGGCCGAAGCTTTCTTT
-,TRBV5-6,-,TRBJ2-7,CASSSDGHEQYF,TGTGCCAGCAGCTCGGACGGACACGAGCAGTACTTC
few,TRBV6-5,-,TRBJ1-1,CASSPSGEMVTEAFF,TGTGCCAGCAGCCCCTCTGGGGAGATGGTGACTGAAGCTTTCTTT
-,TRBV12-3/TRBV12-4,-,TRBJ2-7,CASSLSGQRGEQYF,TGTGCCAGCAGTTTATCTGGCCAGAGGGGCGAGCAGTACTTC
-,TRBV7-8,-,TRBJ2-5,CASSSATQYF,TGTGCCAGCAGCTCCGCAACCCAGTACTTC
-,TRBV12-3/TRBV12-4,TRBD1,TRBJ2-3,CASSQGQGLDTQYF,TGTGCCAGCAGCCAGGGACAGGGGTTGGATACGCAGTATTTT
many,TRBV7-8,-,TRBJ1-5,CASSWTEGYSNQPQHF,TGTGCCAGCAGCTGGACGGAGGGATATAGCAATCAGCCCCAGCATTTT
-,TRBV7-6,TRBD1,TRBJ2-7,CASSSSGTGYEQYF,TGTGCCAGCAGCTCCTCCGGGACAGGGTACGAGCAGTACTTC
-,TRBV4-1,-,TRBJ1-1,CASSDNTEAFF,TGCGCCAGCAGCGACAACACTGAAGCTTTCTTT
few,TRBV12-3/TRBV12-4,-,TRBJ1-4,CASTLGGINEKLFF,TGTGCCAGCACGCTGGGAGGTATAAATGAAAAACTGTTTTTT
few,TRBV7-9,TRBD1,TRBJ1-6,CASSPLQGNNSPLHF,TGTGCCAGCAGCCCATTACAGGGGAATAATTCACCCCTCCACTTT
many,TRBV7-9,-,TRBJ1-1,CASSPLGGVNTEAFF,TGTGCCAGCAGCCCCTTGGGGGGTGTTAACACTGAAGCTTTCTTT
-,TRBV6-2/TRBV6-3,-,TRBJ2-7,CASSNQLGAAYEQYF,TGTGCCAGCAGTAACCAGTTGGGAGCCGCCTACGAGCAGTACTTC
-,TRBV6-5,TRBD1,TRBJ2-7,CASSYGTGYEQYF,TGTGCCAGCAGTTACGGGACAGGCTACGAGCAGTACTTC
-,TRBV11-3,-,TRBJ2-5,CASSKTQETQYF,TGTGCCAGCAGCAAAACCCAAGAGACCCAGTACTTC
-,TRBV7-6,TRBD2,TRBJ2-1,CASSQTSGGLSYNEQFF,TGTGCCAGCAGCCAGACTAGCGGGGGGCTCTCCTACAATGAGCAGTTCTTC
-,TRBV6-5,-,TRBJ1-1,CASSNLYRGRDEAFF,TGTGCCAGCAGTAACCTGTACCGGGGGCGCGATGAAGCTTTCTTT
few,TRBV7-9,-,TRBJ1-6,CASSSYRVPGSPLHF,TGTGCCAGCAGCTCTTACAGGGTTCCGGGTTCACCCCTCCACTTT
few,TRBV7-2,-,TRBJ2-7,CASRTDLIYEQYF,TGTGCCAGCAGGACGGACCTAATCTACGAGCAGTACTTC
few,TRBV5-5,-,TRBJ2-5,CASSLMRASGSETQYF,TGTGCCAGCAGCTTGATGAGGGCGTCGGGTTCAGAGACCCAGTACTTC
medium-sized,TRBV7-9,TRBD1,TRBJ2-6,CASSLVGDRDSGANVLTF,TGTGCCAGCAGCTTAGTAGGGGACAGGGACTCTGGGGCCAACGTCCTGACTTTC
many,TRBV7-9,TRBD1,TRBJ1-3,CASNRDRGQSGNTIYF,TGTGCCAGCAATAGGGACAGGGGGCAATCTGGAAACACCATATATTTT
few,TRBV12-3/TRBV12-4,-,TRBJ1-1,CASSLVLTGGAFF,TGTGCCAGCAGTTTAGTCCTGACAGGAGGAGCTTTCTTT
-,TRBV28,-,TRBJ2-1,CASSLRRSSYNEQFF,TGTGCCAGCAGTTTGCGGAGGAGCTCCTACAATGAGCAGTTCTTC
few,TRBV7-2,-,TRBJ1-5,CASSLRDIRNQPQHF,TGTGCCAGCAGCCTCCGGGACATTCGCAATCAGCCCCAGCATTTT
few,TRBV7-8,-,TRBJ1-1,CASSSTSKPFGTEAFF,TGTGCCAGCAGCTCTACCAGCAAGCCCTTTGGGACTGAAGCTTTCTTT
few,TRBV28,-,TRBJ1-2,CASTSGQFSYTF,TGTGCCAGCACCTCAGGACAATTCTCGTACACCTTC
few,TRBV9,-,TRBJ1-1,CASSPPGTEAFF,TGTGCCAGCAGCCCGCCGGGCACTGAAGCTTTCTTT
few,TRBV6-2/TRBV6-3,-,TRBJ2-5,CASSYAYGSGGSQETQYF,TGTGCCAGCAGTTACGCCTATGGCAGCGGAGGTAGTCAAGAGACCCAGTACTTC
few,TRBV27,-,TRBJ2-3,CAVSGGPFGDTQYF,TGTGCCGTATCGGGGGGCCCGTTTGGAGATACGCAGTATTTT
-,TRBV4-1,-,TRBJ2-1,CASSQDKGRNEQFF,TGCGCCAGCAGCCAAGATAAGGGGAGGAATGAGCAGTTCTTC
-,TRBV7-9,-,TRBJ1-1,CASSLWRGQNTEAFF,TGTGCCAGCAGCCTCTGGAGAGGCCAGAACACTGAAGCTTTCTTT
few,TRBV6-6,TRBD1,TRBJ1-4,CASSYAQGVDEKLFF,TGTGCCAGCAGTTACGCACAGGGGGTCGATGAAAAACTGTTTTTT
-,TRBV6-1,-,TRBJ2-1,CASERTITGEQFF,TGTGCCAGTGAGAGGACCATAACTGGTGAGCAGTTCTTC
-,TRBV6-1,TRBD1,TRBJ2-2,CASSQGVVGELFF,TGTGCCAGCAGCCAGGGGGTGGTCGGGGAGCTGTTTTTT
few,TRBV7-6,TRBD2,TRBJ2-3,CASSLPSGASTDTQYF,TGTGCCAGCAGCTTGCCCAGCGGGGCCAGCACAGATACGCAGTATTTT
-,TRBV7-2,-,TRBJ2-7,CASSLARDYEQYF,TGTGCCAGCAGCTTAGCTCGGGACTACGAGCAGTACTTC
few,TRBV27,TRBD1,TRBJ2-7,CASTSGTGYHEQYF,TGTGCCAGCACCTCCGGGACAGGGTACCACGAGCAGTACTTC
few,TRBV11-2,TRBD1,TRBJ2-7,CASSLGTGVAYEQYF,TGTGCCAGCAGCTTAGGTACAGGGGTAGCCTACGAGCAGTACTTC
-,TRBV28,TRBD1,TRBJ1-6,CASTLTAEGGSPLHF,TGTGCCAGCACCTTAACCGCCGAAGGGGGCTCACCCCTCCACTTT
many,TRBV7-8,-,TRBJ1-1,CASSLSHRVNTEAFF,TGTGCCAGCAGCTTAAGTCACAGGGTAAACACTGAAGCTTTCTTT
few,TRBV7-2,TRBD1,TRBJ2-7,CASSSEPGGPYEQYF,TGTGCCAGCAGCTCAGAGCCAGGGGGCCCCTACGAGCAGTACTTC
-,TRBV7-6,TRBD1,TRBJ2-2,CASSLGQGLDEGGELFF,TGTGCCAGCAGCTTAGGACAGGGGCTTGATGAGGGCGGGGAGCTGTTTTTT
-,TRBV7-2,TRBD2,TRBJ2-3,CASSLSGDTDTQYF,TGTGCCAGCAGTCTTAGCGGGGACACAGATACGCAGTATTTT
many,TRBV4-2,-,TRBJ2-1,CASSQVGLTPYNEQFF,TGTGCCAGCAGCCAAGTGGGCCTAACCCCCTACAATGAGCAGTTCTTC
-,TRBV27,-,TRBJ1-1,CASYPDRGERTEAFF,TGTGCCAGCTACCCCGATCGGGGGGAGAGGACTGAAGCTTTCTTT
-,TRBV12-3/TRBV12-4,-,TRBJ2-3,CASSYPPTDTQYF,TGTGCCAGCAGCTACCCCCCCACAGATACGCAGTATTTT